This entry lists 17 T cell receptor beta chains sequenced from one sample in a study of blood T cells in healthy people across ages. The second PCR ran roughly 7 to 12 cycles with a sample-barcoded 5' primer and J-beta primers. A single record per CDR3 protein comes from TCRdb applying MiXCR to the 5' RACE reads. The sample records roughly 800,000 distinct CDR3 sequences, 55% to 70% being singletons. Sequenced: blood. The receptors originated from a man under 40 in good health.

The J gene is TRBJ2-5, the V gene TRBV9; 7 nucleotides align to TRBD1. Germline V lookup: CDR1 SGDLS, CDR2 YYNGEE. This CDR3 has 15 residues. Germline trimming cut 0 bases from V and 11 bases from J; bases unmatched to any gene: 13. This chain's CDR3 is CASSVGGQVYYKQYF. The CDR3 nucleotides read TGTGCCAGCAGCGTAGGCGGACAGGTCTACTACAAGCAGTACTTC.

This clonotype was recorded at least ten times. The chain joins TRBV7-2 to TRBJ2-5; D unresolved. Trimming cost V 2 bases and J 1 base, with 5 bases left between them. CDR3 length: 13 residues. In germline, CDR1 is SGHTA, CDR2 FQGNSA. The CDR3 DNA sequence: TGTGCCAGCAGCTTAAGGGTCCAAGAGACCCAGTACTTC. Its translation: CASSLRVQETQYF.

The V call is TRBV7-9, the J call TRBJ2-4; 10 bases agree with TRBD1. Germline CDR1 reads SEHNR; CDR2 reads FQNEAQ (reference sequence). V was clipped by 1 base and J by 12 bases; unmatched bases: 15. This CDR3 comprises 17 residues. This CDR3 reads CASSLELRQGANENQYF. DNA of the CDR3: TGTGCCAGCAGCTTAGAACTGCGACAGGGGGCGAATGAGAATCAGTACTTC.

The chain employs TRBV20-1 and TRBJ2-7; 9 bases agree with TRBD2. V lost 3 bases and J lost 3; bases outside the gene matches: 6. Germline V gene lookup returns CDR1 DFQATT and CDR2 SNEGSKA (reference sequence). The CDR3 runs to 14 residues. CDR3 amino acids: CSARGTSKVYEQYF. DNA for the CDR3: TGCAGTGCTAGGGGGACTAGCAAGGTCTACGAGCAGTACTTC.

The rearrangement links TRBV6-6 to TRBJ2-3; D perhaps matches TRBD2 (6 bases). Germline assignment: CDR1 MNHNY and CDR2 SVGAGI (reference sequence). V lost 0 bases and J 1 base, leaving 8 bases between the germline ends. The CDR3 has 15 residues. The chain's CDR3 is CASSYSRGRTDTQYF. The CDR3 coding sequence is TGTGCCAGCAGTTACTCGCGGGGACGCACAGATACGCAGTATTTT.

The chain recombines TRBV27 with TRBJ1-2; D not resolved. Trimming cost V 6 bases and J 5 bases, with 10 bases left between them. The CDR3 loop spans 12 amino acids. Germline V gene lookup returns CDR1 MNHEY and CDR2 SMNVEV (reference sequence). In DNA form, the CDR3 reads TGTGCCAGCAGCCACAATGGTTATGGCTACACCTTC. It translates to CASSHNGYGYTF.

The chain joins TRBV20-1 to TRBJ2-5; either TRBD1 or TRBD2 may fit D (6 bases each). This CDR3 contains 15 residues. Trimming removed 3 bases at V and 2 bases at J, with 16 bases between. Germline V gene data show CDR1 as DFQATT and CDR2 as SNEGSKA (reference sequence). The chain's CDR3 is CSASKGGLKQETQYF. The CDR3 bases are TGCAGTGCTAGTAAGGGGGGCCTAAAGCAAGAGACCCAGTACTTC.

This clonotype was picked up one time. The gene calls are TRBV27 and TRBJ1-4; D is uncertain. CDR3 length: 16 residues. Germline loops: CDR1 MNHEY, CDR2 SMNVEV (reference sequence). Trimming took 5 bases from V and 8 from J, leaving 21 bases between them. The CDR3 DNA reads TGTGCCAGCAGTCCCTATTCGGGGAGGTTAGGAGAAAAACTGTTTTTT. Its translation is CASSPYSGRLGEKLFF. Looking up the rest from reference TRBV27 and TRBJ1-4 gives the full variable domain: EAQVTQNPRYLITVTGKKLTVTCSQNMNHEYMSWYRQDPGLGLRQIYYSMNVEVTDKGDVPEGYKVSRKEKRNFPLILESPSPNQTSLYFCASSPYSGRLGEKLFFGSGTQLSVL.

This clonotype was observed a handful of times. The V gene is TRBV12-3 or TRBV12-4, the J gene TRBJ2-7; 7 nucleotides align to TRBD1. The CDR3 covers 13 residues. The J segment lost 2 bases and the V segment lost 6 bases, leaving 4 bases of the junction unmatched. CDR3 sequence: CASRPGTAYEQYF. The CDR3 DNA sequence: TGTGCCAGCAGACCCGGGACAGCCTACGAGCAGTACTTC.

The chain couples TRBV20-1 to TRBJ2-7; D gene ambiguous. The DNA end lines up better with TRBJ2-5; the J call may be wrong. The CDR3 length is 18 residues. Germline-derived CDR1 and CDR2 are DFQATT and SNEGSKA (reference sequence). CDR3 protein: CSATLSGYGQKAGETQYF. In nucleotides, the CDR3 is TGCAGTGCTACCCTATCCGGGTATGGGCAGAAGGCCGGGGAGACCCAGTACTTC.

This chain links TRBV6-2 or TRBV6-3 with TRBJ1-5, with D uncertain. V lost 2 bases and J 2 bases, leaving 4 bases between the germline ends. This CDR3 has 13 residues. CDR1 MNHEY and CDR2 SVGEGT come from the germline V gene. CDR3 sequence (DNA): TGTGCCAGCAGTTACGGACGCAATCAGCCCCAGCATTTT. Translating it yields CASSYGRNQPQHF.

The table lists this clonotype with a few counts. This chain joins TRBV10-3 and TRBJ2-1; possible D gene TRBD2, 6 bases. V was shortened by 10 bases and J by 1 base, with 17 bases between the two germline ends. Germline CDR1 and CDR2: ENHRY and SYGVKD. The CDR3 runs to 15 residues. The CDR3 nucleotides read TGTGCCACCGGTTCTATCGGGACTTCCTACAATGAGCAGTTCTTC. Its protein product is CATGSIGTSYNEQFF.

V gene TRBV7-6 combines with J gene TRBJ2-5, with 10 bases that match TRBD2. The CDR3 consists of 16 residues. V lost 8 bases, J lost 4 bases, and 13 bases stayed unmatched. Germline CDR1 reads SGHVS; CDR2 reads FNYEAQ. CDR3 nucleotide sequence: TGTGCCAGCTCCAGGAGGCCTAGCGGGAGTGGAGAGACCCAGTACTTC. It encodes CASSRRPSGSGETQYF.

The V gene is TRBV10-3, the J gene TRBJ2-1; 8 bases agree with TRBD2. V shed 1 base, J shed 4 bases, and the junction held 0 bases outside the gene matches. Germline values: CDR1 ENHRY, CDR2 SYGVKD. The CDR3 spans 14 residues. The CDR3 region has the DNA TGTGCCATCAGTGAGTTAGCGGGGTACAATGAGCAGTTCTTC. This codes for CAISELAGYNEQFF.

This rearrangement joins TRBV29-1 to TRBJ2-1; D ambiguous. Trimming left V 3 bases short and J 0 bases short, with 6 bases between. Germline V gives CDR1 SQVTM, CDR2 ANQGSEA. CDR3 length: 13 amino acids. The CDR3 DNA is TGCAGCGTTGAGAGGATCTCCTACAATGAGCAGTTCTTC. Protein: CSVERISYNEQFF.

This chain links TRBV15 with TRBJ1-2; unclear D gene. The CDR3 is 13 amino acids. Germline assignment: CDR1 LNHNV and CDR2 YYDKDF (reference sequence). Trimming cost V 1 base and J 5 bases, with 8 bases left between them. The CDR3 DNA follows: TGTGCCACCAGCAGAGTCGAAGGGTATGGCTACACCTTC. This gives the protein CATSRVEGYGYTF.

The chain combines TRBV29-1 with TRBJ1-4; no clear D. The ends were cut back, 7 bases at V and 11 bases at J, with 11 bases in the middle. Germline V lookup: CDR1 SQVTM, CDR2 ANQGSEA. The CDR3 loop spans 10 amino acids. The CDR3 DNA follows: TGCAGCGCCTCAGCCGGCAAACTGTTTTTT. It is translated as CSASAGKLFF.